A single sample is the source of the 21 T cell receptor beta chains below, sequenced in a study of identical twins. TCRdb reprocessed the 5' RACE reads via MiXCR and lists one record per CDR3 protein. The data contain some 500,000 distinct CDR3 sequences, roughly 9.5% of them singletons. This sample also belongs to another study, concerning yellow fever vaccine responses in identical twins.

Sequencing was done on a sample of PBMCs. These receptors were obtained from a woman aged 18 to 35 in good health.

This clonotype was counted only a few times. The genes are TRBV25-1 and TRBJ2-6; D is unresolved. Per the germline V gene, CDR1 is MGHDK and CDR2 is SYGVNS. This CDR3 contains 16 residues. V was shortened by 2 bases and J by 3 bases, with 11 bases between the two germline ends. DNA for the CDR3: TGTGCCAGCAGTGAACGGCAGGACGGTGGGGCCAACGTCCTGACTTTC. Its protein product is CASSERQDGGANVLTF.

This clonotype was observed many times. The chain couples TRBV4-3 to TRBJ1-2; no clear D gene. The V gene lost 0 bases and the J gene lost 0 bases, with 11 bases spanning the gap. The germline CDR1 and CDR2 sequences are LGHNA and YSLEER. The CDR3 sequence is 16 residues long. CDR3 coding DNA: TGCGCCAGCAGCCAAGATTTTTCCGGGGCTAACTATGGCTACACCTTC. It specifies CASSQDFSGANYGYTF.

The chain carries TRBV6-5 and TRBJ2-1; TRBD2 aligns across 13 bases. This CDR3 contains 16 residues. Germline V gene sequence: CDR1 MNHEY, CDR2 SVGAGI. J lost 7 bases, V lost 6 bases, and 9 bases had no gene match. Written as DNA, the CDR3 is TGTGCCAGCAGATTCACTAGCGGGGGGGCCGAGAATGAGCAGTTCTTC. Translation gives CASRFTSGGAENEQFF.

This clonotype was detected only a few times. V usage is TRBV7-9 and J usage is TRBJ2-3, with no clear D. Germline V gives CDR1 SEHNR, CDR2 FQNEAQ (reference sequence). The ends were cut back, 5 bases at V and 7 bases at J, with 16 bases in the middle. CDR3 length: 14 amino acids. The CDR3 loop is CASSGPPTQNTQYF. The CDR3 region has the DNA TGTGCCAGCAGCGGGCCCCCTACACAAAATACGCAGTATTTT.

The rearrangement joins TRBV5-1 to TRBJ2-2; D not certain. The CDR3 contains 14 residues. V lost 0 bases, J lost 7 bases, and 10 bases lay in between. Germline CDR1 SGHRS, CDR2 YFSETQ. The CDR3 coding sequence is TGCGCCAGCAGCTTGGACAGTTCGAGCGGGGAGCTGTTTTTT. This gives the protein CASSLDSSSGELFF.

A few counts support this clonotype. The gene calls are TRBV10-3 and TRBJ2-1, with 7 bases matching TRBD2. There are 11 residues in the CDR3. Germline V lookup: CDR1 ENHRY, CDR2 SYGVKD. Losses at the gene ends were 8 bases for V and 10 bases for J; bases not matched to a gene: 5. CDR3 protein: CAIGREAEQFF. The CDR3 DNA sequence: TGTGCCATCGGCCGGGAGGCCGAGCAGTTCTTC.

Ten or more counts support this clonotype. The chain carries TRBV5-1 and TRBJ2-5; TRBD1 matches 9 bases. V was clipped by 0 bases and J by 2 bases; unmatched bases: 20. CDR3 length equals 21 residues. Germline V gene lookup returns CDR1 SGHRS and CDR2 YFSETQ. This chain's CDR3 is CASSLAGTGLGGIGGQETQYF. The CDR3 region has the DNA TGCGCCAGCAGCTTGGCCGGGACAGGGTTAGGAGGTATTGGGGGACAAGAGACCCAGTACTTC.

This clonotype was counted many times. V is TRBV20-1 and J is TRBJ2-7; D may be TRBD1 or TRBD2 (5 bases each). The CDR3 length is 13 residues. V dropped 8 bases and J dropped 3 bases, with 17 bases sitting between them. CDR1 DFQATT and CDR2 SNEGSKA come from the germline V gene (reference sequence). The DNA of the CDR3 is TGCAGTACCACAAGGGGACCTTTCTACGAGCAGTACTTC. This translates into CSTTRGPFYEQYF.

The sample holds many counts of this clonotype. In DNA, the CDR3 is TGTGCCAGCAGGGGATCGGCCAAAAACATTCAGTACTTC. Residues: CASRGSAKNIQYF. J is TRBJ2-4 and V is TRBV12-3 or TRBV12-4; no definite D call. The CDR3 length is 13 residues. The V and J ends lost 6 bases and 1 base respectively, with 7 bases between them.

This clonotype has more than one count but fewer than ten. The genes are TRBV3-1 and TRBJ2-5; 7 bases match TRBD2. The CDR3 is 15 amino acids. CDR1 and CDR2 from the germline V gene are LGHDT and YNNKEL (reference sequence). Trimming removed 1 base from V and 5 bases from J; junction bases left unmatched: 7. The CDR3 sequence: CASSQVGGPWETQYF. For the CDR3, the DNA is TGTGCCAGCAGCCAAGTGGGAGGGCCGTGGGAGACCCAGTACTTC.

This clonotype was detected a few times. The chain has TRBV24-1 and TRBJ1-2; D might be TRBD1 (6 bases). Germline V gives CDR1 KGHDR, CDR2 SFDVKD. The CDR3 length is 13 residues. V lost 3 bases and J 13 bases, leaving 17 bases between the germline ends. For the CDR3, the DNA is TGTGCCACCAGTGATCCCCCGACAGGCGAGGCCACCTTC. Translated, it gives CATSDPPTGEATF.

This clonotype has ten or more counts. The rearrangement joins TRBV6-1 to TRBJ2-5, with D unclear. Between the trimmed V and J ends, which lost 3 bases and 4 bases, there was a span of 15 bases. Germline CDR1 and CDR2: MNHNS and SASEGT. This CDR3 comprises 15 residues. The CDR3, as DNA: TGTGCCAGCAGTGACTGGGCCACGGATGGAGAGACCCAGTACTTC. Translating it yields CASSDWATDGETQYF.

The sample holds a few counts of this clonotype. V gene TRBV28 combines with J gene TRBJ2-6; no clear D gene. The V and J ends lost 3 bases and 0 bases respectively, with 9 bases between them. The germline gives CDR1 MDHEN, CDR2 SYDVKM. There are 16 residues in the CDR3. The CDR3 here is CASSFLRDSGANVLTF. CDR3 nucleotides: TGTGCCAGCAGTTTCCTCAGAGACTCTGGGGCCAACGTCCTGACTTTC.

The DNA of the CDR3 is TGTGCCAGCAGCGTAGCGGCCGGTGACGAGCAGTACTTC. Translating gives CASSVAAGDEQYF. This chain joins TRBV9 and TRBJ2-7, with D unresolved. Germline-derived CDR1 and CDR2 are SGDLS and YYNGEE. This CDR3 spans 13 amino acids. Trimming stripped 0 bases from V and 5 bases from J, with 9 bases between.

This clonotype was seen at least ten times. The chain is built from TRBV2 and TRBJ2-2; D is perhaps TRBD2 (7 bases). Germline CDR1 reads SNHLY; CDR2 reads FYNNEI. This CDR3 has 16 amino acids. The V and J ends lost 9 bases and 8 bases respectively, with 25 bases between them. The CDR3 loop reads CASSPTRGAGVGELFF. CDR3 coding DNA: TGTGCCAGTTCCCCCACCCGGGGGGCTGGCGTGGGGGAGCTGTTTTTT.

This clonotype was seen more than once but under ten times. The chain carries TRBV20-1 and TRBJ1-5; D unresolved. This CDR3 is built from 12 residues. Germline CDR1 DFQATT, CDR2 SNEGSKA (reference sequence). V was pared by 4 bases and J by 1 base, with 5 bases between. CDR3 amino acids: CSATDSNQPQHF. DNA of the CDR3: TGCAGTGCTACCGACAGCAATCAGCCCCAGCATTTT.

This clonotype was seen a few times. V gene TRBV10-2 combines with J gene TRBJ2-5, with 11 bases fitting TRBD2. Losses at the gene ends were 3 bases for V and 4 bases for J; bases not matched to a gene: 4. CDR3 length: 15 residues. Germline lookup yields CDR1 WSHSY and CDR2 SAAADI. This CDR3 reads CASSEGLAGGETQYF. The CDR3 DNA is TGCGCCAGCAGTGAAGGTCTAGCGGGAGGAGAGACCCAGTACTTC.

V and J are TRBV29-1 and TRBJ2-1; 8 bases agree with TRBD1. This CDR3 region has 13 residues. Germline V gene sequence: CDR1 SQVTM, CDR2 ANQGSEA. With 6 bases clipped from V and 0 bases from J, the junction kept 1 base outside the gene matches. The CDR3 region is CSVQGVSYNEQFF. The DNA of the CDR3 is TGCAGCGTACAGGGGGTCTCCTACAATGAGCAGTTCTTC.

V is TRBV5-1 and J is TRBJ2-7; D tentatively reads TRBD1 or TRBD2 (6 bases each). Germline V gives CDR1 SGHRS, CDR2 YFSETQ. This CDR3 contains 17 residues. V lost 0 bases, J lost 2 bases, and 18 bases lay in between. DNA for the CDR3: TGCGCCAGCAGCTTGGGTGGACTAAACGACAGGACCTACGAGCAGTACTTC. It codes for CASSLGGLNDRTYEQYF. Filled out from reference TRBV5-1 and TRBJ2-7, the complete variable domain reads KAGVTQTPRYLIKTRGQQVTLSCSPISGHRSVSWYQQTPGQGLQFLFEYFSETQRNKGNFPGRFSGRQFSNSRSEMNVSTLELGDSALYLCASSLGGLNDRTYEQYFGPGTRLTVT.

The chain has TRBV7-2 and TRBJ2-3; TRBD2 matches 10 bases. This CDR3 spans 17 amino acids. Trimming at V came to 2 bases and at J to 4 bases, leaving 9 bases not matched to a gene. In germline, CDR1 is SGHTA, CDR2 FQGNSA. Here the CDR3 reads CASSLRASGRGADTQYF. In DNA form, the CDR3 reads TGTGCCAGCAGCTTAAGGGCTAGCGGGAGAGGGGCAGATACGCAGTATTTT.

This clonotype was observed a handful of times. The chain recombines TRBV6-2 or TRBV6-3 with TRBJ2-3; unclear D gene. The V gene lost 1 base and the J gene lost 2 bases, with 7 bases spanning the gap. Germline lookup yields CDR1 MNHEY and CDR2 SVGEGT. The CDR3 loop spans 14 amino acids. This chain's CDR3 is CASSYLVVTDTQYF. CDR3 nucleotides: TGTGCCAGCAGTTACTTGGTTGTCACAGATACGCAGTATTTT.